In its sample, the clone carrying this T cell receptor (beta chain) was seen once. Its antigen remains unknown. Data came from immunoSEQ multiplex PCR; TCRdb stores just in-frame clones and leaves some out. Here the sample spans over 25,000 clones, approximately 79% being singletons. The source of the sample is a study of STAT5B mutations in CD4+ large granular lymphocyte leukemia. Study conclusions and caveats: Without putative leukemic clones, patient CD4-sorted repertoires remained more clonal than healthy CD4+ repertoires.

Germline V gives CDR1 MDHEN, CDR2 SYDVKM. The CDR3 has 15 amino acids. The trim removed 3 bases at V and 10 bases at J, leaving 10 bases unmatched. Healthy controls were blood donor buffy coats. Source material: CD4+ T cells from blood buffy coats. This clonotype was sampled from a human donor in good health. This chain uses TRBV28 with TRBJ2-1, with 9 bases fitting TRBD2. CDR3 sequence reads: CASSFSVLAGIEQFF. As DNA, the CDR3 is TGTGCCAGCAGTTTCTCTGTCCTAGCGGGGATCGAGCAGTTCTTC. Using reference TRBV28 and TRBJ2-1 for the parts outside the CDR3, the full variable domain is DVKVTQSSRYLVKRTGEKVFLECVQDMDHENMFWYRQDPGLGLRLIYFSYDVKMKEKGDIPEGYSVSREKKERFSLILESASTNQTSMYLCASSFSVLAGIEQFFGPGTRLTVL.